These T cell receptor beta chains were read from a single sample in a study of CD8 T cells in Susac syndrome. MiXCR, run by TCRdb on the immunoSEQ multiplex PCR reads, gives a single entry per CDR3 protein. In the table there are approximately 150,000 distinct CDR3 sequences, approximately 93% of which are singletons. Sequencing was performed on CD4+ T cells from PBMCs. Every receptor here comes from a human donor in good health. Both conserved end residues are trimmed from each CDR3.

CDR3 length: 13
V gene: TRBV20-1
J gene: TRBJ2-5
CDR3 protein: SARDLGASGETQY

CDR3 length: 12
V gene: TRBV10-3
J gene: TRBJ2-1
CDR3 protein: AISKLAGDNEQF

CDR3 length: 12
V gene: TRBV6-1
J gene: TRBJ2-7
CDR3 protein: ASSPQAGGYEQY

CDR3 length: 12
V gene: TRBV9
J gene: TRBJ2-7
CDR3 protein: ASSAREIDHEQY

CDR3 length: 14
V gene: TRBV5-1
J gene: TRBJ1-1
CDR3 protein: ASSLGTGTVNTEAF

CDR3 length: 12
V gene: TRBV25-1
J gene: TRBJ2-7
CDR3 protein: ASIDQRNPTKQY

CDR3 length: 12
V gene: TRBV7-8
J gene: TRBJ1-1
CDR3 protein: ASSPTGLSTEAF

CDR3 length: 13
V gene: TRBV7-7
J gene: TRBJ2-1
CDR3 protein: ASSRGGAFYNEQF

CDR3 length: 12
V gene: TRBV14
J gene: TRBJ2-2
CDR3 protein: ASSQVQNTGELF

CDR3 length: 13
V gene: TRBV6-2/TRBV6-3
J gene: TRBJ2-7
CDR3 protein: ASGPSGRKTYEQY

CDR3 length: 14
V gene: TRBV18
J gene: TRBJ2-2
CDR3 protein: ASSPPSSGLTGELF

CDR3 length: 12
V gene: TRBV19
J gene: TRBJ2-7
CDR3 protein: ASSIAGDSYEQY

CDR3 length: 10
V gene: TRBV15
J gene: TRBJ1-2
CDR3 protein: ATSRDLTSYT

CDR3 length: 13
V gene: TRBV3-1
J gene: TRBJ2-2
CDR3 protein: ASSQISGHTGELF

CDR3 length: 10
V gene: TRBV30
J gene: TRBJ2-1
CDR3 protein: AWNLLLNEQF

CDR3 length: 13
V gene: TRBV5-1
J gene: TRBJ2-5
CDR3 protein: ASSFGLAGVETQY

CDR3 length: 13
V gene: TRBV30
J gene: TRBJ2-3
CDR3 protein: AWSRAGGLTDTQY

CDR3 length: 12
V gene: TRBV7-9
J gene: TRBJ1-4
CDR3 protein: ASSAGQLNEKLF

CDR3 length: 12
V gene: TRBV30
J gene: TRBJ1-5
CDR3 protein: AWSSGDRNQPQH

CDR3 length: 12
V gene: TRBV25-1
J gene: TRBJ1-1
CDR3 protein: ASSEWGQNTEAF

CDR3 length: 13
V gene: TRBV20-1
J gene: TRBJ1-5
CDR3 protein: SAREQDYSNQPQH

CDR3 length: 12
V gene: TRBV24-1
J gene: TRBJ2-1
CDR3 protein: ATSDPRPENEQF

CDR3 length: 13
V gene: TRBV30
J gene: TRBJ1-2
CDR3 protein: AWSRPGTGLYGYT

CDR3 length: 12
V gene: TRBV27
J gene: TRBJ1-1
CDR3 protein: ASSLSGYGTEAF

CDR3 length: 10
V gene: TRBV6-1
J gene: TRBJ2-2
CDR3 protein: ASRTDGGELF

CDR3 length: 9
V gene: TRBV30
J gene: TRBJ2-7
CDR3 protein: AWSGGGKQY

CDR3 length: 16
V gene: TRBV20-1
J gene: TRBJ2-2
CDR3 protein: SAKLLVPGQGVTGELF

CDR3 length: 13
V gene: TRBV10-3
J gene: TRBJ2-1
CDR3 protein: AIRRAGSSYNEQF

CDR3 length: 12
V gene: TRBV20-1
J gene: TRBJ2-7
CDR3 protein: SARLFGTYYEQY

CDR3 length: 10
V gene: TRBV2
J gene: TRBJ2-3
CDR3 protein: ASSEALGSGY

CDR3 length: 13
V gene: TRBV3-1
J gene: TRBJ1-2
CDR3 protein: ASSQLGILNYGYT

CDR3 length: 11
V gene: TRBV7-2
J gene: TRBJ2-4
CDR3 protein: ASSLSGGNIQY

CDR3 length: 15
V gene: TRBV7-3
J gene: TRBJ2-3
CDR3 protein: ASSQGRDRGSTDTQY

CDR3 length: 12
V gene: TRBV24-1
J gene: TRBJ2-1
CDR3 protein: ATSDQGGRNEQF

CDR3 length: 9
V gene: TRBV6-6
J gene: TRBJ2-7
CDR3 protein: ASRLAYEQY

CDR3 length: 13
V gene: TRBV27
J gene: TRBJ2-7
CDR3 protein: ASSLIGLAGGEQY

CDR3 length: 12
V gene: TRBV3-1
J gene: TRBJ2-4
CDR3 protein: ASSQDSSGNIQY

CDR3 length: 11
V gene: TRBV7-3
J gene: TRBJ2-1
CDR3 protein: ASSLTRNNEQF

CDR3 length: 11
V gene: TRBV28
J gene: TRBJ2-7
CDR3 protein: ASNGGHAYEQY

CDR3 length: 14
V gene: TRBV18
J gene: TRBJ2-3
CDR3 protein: ASSPGTSGRSDTQY

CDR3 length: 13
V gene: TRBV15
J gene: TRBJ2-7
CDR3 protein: ATSRDTGYGHEQY

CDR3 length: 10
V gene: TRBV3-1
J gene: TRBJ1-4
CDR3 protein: ASSSRREKLF

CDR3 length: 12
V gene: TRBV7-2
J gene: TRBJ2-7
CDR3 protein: ASSLGTATYEQY